This TCR beta chain stems from a study of CD8 T cells in ankylosing spondylitis. The V and J ends lost 9 bases and 6 bases respectively, with 13 bases between them. Germline V gene data show CDR1 as ENHRY and CDR2 as SYGVKD. The CDR3 spans 12 residues. TCRdb re-derived calls from the 5' RACE reads in MiXCR, one entry per CDR3 protein. The sample carries approximately 250,000 distinct CDR3 sequences, 20% to 30% recorded once. V gene TRBV10-3 combines with J gene TRBJ2-3; D uncertain. Specimen: blood, either unsorted or a sorted T cell fraction (not recorded which). This receptor was obtained from a male donor with ankylosing spondylitis or in good health (not recorded which). CDR3 sequence reads: CAIGPSRDTQYF. For the CDR3, the DNA is TGTGCCATAGGACCGTCACGGGATACGCAGTATTTT.